Listed below are T cell receptor beta chains from one sample, sequenced in a study of T-cell reconstitution after alpha-beta-depleted transplantation in children. MiXCR, applied by TCRdb to the PCR reads, yields one record per CDR3 protein. The table has about 70,000 distinct CDR3 sequences, about a tenth seen once. This material consisted of PBMCs, taken before TCRalphabeta/CD19-depleted stem cell transplant. These receptors were collected from a boy younger than 18 with acute myeloid leukemia, due to receive a stem cell transplant. The CDR3 runs from the conserved cysteine through the conserved F or W. The D gene is left open where the match is weak. A clone size is listed for some rows: how often the clone was seen (once, few, many), or a class if it is expanded.

V: TRBV11-2
D: NA
J: TRBJ1-1
size: many
DNA: TGTGCCAGCAGCCCTCCGGGGGAGGTTGAAGCTTTCTTT
CDR3: CASSPPGEVEAFF

V: TRBV28
D: TRBD2
J: TRBJ2-1
size: many
DNA: TGTGCCAGCAGTCCCCACGTCGCTAGCGGGATGGGCAATGAGCAGTTCTTC
CDR3: CASSPHVASGMGNEQFF

V: TRBV20-1
D: NA
J: TRBJ2-3
size: many
DNA: TGCAGTGCTAGAGGAACGGCTAGCACAGATACGCAGTATTTT
CDR3: CSARGTASTDTQYF

V: TRBV5-1
D: NA
J: TRBJ2-1
size: many
DNA: TGCGCCAGCAGCTTGGATGGGTCGGGCTTCGATGAGCAGTTCTTC
CDR3: CASSLDGSGFDEQFF

V: TRBV5-4
D: NA
J: TRBJ2-3
size: NA
DNA: TGTGCCAGCAGCCCTTGGGGGGCAAGCACAGATACGCAGTATTTT
CDR3: CASSPWGASTDTQYF

V: TRBV7-9
D: TRBD2
J: TRBJ2-5
size: many
DNA: TGTGCCAGCAGCTTATACCAACTAGCGCGGCAGACCCAGTACTTC
CDR3: CASSLYQLARQTQYF

V: TRBV28
D: TRBD1
J: TRBJ1-1
size: many
DNA: TGTGCCAGCAGTTTCAGGGGGATTGGAGCTTTCTTT
CDR3: CASSFRGIGAFF

V: TRBV11-2
D: NA
J: TRBJ2-3
size: NA
DNA: TGTGCCAGCAGCTTAAGCGGGACAGATACGCAGTATTTT
CDR3: CASSLSGTDTQYF

V: TRBV20-1
D: NA
J: TRBJ1-2
size: many
DNA: TGCAGTGCGCAACTTAATGGCTACACCTTC
CDR3: CSAQLNGYTF

V: TRBV7-9
D: NA
J: TRBJ1-5
size: many
DNA: TGTGCCAGCAGCCTTGTGGGGAGAGGAGACAATCAGCCCCAGCATTTT
CDR3: CASSLVGRGDNQPQHF

V: TRBV12-3/TRBV12-4
D: NA
J: TRBJ1-5
size: many
DNA: TGTGCCAGCAGTTTCCGTGACCCCGATCAGCCCCAGCATTTT
CDR3: CASSFRDPDQPQHF

V: TRBV5-1
D: NA
J: TRBJ1-2
size: NA
DNA: TGCGCCAGCAGCCTCGGGACGGAAAACTATGGCTACACCTTC
CDR3: CASSLGTENYGYTF

V: TRBV5-1
D: TRBD2
J: TRBJ2-2
size: many
DNA: TGCGCCAGCAGCGGCAGGGGATGGACTAGCGGGAGTACCGGGGAGCTGTTTTTT
CDR3: CASSGRGWTSGSTGELFF

V: TRBV20-1
D: TRBD1
J: TRBJ1-2
size: many
DNA: TGCAGTGCTAGAGCCCCGACAGGGGACTATGGCTACACCTTC
CDR3: CSARAPTGDYGYTF

V: TRBV24-1
D: NA
J: TRBJ2-2
size: many
DNA: TGTGCCACCAGTGACTACAGGGTTTGGAGCACCGGGGAGCTGTTTTTT
CDR3: CATSDYRVWSTGELFF

V: TRBV11-3
D: NA
J: TRBJ2-3
size: NA
DNA: TGTGCCAGCAGCTTGAGCGGCTCAGATACGCAGTATTTT
CDR3: CASSLSGSDTQYF

V: TRBV5-1
D: TRBD1
J: TRBJ2-3
size: many
DNA: TGCGCCAGCAGCCTAGGACAGGGCCCCACAGATACGCAGTATTTT
CDR3: CASSLGQGPTDTQYF

V: TRBV5-1
D: NA
J: TRBJ1-2
size: many
DNA: TGCGCCAGCAGCTTGGTTGCAGCCAACTATGGCTACACCTTC
CDR3: CASSLVAANYGYTF

V: TRBV20-1
D: TRBD2
J: TRBJ2-3
size: many
DNA: TGCAGTGCCAGGGACTCACGGGGGGGGAGGCACACAGATACGCAGTATTTT
CDR3: CSARDSRGGRHTDTQYF

V: TRBV7-2
D: NA
J: TRBJ1-2
size: many
DNA: TGTGCCAGCAGCCCCGCGGGACTGGGAGGCTACACCTTC
CDR3: CASSPAGLGGYTF

V: TRBV9
D: TRBD1
J: TRBJ2-2
size: few
DNA: TGTGCCAGCAGCTTAACAGGGGGCATTAACACCGGGGAGCTGTTTTTT
CDR3: CASSLTGGINTGELFF

V: TRBV5-1
D: TRBD2
J: TRBJ2-1
size: many
DNA: TGCGCCAGCAGCTTGGAAAGCGGGGGGGCCGGTTCAGGGTTCTTC
CDR3: CASSLESGGAGSGFF

V: TRBV25-1
D: TRBD2
J: TRBJ2-1
size: many
DNA: TGTGCCAGCAAAACCACTAGCGGGGGGGCCAGTGAGCAGTTCTTC
CDR3: CASKTTSGGASEQFF

V: TRBV6-5
D: NA
J: TRBJ1-4
size: many
DNA: TGTGCCAGCAGTCCTCCTAGACGACCCGGTGAAAAACTGTTTTTT
CDR3: CASSPPRRPGEKLFF

V: TRBV5-1
D: TRBD1
J: TRBJ1-2
size: many
DNA: TGCGCCAGCAGCATACCGGGACAGGCCGGTTATGGCTACACCTTC
CDR3: CASSIPGQAGYGYTF

V: TRBV28
D: NA
J: TRBJ2-6
size: few
DNA: TGTGCCAGCAGCCTAACGACGGGTGCAGGGTCTGGGGCCAACGTCCTGACTTTC
CDR3: CASSLTTGAGSGANVLTF

V: TRBV20-1
D: NA
J: TRBJ1-2
size: many
DNA: TGCAGTGATAAGGTCGGAAACTATGGCTACACCTTC
CDR3: CSDKVGNYGYTF

V: TRBV6-5
D: NA
J: TRBJ1-2
size: few
DNA: TGTGCCAGCAGGAATGTAGGCTACACCTTC
CDR3: CASRNVGYTF

V: TRBV20-1
D: TRBD2
J: TRBJ2-3
size: many
DNA: TGCAGTGCTACCCCTCCTTCTAGCGGGAGAGTTGGAGATACGCAGTATTTT
CDR3: CSATPPSSGRVGDTQYF

V: TRBV18
D: NA
J: TRBJ2-1
size: few
DNA: TGTGCCAGCTCACCGCCTCGACTGCTCAATGAGCAGTTCTTC
CDR3: CASSPPRLLNEQFF

V: TRBV7-8
D: TRBD2
J: TRBJ2-5
size: many
DNA: TGTGCCAGCAGCCCCCGGACTAGCGAGTTGGCCCAAGAGACCCAGTACTTC
CDR3: CASSPRTSELAQETQYF

V: TRBV11-2
D: NA
J: TRBJ1-1
size: many
DNA: TGTGCCAGCAGCTTCTTCCCAGGGAACACTGAAGCTTTCTTT
CDR3: CASSFFPGNTEAFF

V: TRBV20-1
D: NA
J: TRBJ2-7
size: many
DNA: TGCAGTGCTTCCCGGGACAACTACGAGCAGTACTTC
CDR3: CSASRDNYEQYF

V: TRBV6-2/TRBV6-3
D: TRBD1
J: TRBJ2-7
size: many
DNA: TGTGCCAGCAGTCTACGGACAGGGTACGAGCAGTACTTC
CDR3: CASSLRTGYEQYF

V: TRBV10-3
D: NA
J: TRBJ1-4
size: many
DNA: TGTGCCGTCTCAGGGCTGGATGAAAAACTGTTTTTT
CDR3: CAVSGLDEKLFF

V: TRBV10-3
D: NA
J: TRBJ2-3
size: many
DNA: TGTGCCATCAGTGGGGACTTCACAGATACGCAGTATTTT
CDR3: CAISGDFTDTQYF

V: TRBV4-2
D: TRBD2
J: TRBJ2-1
size: many
DNA: TGTGCCAGCAGCCAGACCGCCCGAGGGACTAGCGGGAGTAATGAGCAGTTCTTC
CDR3: CASSQTARGTSGSNEQFF

V: TRBV5-1
D: NA
J: TRBJ1-2
size: many
DNA: TGCGCCAGCAGCTTGGTTTCGGGTAACTATGGCTACACCTTC
CDR3: CASSLVSGNYGYTF

V: TRBV7-2
D: NA
J: TRBJ1-3
size: many
DNA: TGTGCCAGCAGCCCTAGGCAGGGGAGAAACACCATATATTTT
CDR3: CASSPRQGRNTIYF

V: TRBV9
D: NA
J: TRBJ2-1
size: NA
DNA: TGTGCCAGCAGCCCCTTGACAGGCCACAATGAGCAGTTCTTC
CDR3: CASSPLTGHNEQFF

V: TRBV6-1
D: NA
J: TRBJ2-2
size: many
DNA: TGTGCCAGCAGTGACAGGGGAGGGCTAAACACCGGGGAGCTGTTTTTT
CDR3: CASSDRGGLNTGELFF

V: TRBV29-1
D: NA
J: TRBJ2-1
size: many
DNA: TGCAGCGTCTGGGAAAATGAGCAGTTCTTC
CDR3: CSVWENEQFF

V: TRBV7-2
D: TRBD2
J: TRBJ2-3
size: many
DNA: TGTGCCAGCAGCTCCGTAGCGGGAGGTCGGGCAGATACGCAGTATTTT
CDR3: CASSSVAGGRADTQYF

V: TRBV7-6
D: TRBD2
J: TRBJ2-1
size: many
DNA: TGTGCCAGCAGCTTGCCAGCGGGAGGGCCGGGCAATGAGCAGTTCTTC
CDR3: CASSLPAGGPGNEQFF

V: TRBV20-1
D: TRBD1
J: TRBJ1-5
size: many
DNA: TGCAGTGCTAGAGTGGGACAGGGGAGCAATCAGCCCCAGCATTTT
CDR3: CSARVGQGSNQPQHF

V: TRBV19
D: NA
J: TRBJ2-6
size: NA
DNA: TGTGCCTCCAGCCGGGGACCGGGGGCCTCTGGGGCCAACGTCCTGACTTTC
CDR3: CASSRGPGASGANVLTF

V: TRBV10-3
D: NA
J: TRBJ1-4
size: many
DNA: TGTGCCATAAAAGACGGTGCAACTAATGAAAAACTGTTTTTT
CDR3: CAIKDGATNEKLFF

V: TRBV7-8
D: NA
J: TRBJ2-1
size: many
DNA: TGTGCCAGCAGCCCACTCCAGGGAATCTTCTACAATGAGCAGTTCTTC
CDR3: CASSPLQGIFYNEQFF

V: TRBV28
D: TRBD1
J: TRBJ2-5
size: few
DNA: TGTGCCAGCACCCCAGGGGGAACAGCGGAGACCCAGTACTTC
CDR3: CASTPGGTAETQYF

V: TRBV20-1
D: NA
J: TRBJ2-7
size: many
DNA: TGCAGTGCTAGAGAACAGCTCGGGGGAGCTTCCTACGAGCAGTACTTC
CDR3: CSAREQLGGASYEQYF